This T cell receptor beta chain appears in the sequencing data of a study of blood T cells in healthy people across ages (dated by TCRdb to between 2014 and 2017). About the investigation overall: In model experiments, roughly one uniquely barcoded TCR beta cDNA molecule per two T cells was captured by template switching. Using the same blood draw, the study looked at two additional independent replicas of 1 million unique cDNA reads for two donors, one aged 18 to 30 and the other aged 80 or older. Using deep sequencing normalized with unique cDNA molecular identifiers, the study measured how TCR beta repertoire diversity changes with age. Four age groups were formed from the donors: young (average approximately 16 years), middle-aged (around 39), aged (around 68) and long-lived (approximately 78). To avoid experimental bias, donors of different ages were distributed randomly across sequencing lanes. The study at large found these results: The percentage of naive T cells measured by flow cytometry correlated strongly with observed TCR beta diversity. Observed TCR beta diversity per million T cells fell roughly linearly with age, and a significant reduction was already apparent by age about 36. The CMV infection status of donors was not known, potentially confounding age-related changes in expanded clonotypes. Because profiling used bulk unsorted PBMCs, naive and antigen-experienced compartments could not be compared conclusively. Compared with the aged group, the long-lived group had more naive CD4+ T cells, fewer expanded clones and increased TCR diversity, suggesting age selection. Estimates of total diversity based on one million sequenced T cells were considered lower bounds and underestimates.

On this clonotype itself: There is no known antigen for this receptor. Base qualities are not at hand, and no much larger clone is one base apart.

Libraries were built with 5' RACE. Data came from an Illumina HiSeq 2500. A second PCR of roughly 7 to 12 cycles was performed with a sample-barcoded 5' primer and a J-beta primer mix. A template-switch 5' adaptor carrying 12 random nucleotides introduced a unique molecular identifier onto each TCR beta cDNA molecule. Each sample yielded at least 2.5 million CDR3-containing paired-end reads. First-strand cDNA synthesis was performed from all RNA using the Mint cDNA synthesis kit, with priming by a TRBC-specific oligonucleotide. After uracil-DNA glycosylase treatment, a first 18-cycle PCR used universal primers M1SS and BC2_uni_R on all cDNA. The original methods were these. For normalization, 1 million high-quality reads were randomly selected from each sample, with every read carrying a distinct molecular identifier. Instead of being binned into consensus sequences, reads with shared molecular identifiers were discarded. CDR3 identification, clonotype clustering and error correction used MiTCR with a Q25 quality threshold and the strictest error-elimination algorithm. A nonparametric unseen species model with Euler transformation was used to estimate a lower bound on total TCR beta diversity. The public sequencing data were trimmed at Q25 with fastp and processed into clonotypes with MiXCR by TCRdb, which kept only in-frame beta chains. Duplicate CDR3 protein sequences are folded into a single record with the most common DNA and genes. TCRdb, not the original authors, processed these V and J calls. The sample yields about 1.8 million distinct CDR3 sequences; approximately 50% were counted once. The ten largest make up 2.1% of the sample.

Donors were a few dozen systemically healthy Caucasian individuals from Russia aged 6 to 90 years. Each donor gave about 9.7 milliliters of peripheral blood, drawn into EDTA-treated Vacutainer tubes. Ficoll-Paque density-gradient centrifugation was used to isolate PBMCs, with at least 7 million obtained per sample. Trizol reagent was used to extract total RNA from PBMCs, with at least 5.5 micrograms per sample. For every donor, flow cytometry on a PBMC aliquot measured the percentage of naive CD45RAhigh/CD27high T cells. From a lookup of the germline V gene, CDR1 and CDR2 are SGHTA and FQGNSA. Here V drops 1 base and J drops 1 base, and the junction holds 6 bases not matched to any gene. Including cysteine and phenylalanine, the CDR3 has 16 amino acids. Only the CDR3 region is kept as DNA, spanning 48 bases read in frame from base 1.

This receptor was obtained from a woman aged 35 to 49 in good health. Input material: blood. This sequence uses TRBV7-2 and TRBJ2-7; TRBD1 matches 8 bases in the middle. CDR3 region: CASSLVDRGWSYEQYF. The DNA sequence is TGTGCCAGCAGCTTAGTCGACAGGGGATGGTCCTACGAGCAGTACTTC. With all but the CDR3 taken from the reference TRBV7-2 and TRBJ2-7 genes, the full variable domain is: GAGVSQSPSNKVTEKGKDVELRCDPISGHTALYWYRQSLGQGLEFLIYFQGNSAPDKSGLPSDRFSAERTGGSVSTLTIQRTQQEDSAVYLCASSLVDRGWSYEQYFGPGTRLTVT.